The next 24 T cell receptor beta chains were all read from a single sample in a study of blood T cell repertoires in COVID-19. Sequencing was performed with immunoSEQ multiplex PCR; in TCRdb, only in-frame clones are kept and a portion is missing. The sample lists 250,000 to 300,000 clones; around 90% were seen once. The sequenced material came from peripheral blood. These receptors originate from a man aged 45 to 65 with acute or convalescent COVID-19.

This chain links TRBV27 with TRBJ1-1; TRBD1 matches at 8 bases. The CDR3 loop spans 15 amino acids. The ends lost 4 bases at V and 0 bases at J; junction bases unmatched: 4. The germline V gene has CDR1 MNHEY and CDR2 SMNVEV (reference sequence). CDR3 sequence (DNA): TGTGCCAGCAGTTACGGGACAGGTATGAACACTGAAGCTTTCTTT. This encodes CASSYGTGMNTEAFF.

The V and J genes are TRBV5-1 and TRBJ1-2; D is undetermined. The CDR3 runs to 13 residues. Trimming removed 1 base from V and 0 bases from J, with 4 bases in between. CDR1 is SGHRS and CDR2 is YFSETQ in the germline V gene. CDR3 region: CASSLTPNYGYTF. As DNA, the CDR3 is TGCGCCAGCAGCTTGACACCTAACTATGGCTACACCTTC.

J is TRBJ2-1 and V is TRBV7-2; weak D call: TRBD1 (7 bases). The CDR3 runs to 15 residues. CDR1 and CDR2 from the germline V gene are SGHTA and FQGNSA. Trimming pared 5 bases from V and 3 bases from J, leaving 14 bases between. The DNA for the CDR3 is TGTGCCAGCAGCCAAGGAGGGGGCGACTACAATGAGCAGTTCTTC. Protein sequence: CASSQGGGDYNEQFF. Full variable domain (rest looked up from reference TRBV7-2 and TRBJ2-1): GAGVSQSPSNKVTEKGKDVELRCDPISGHTALYWYRQSLGQGLEFLIYFQGNSAPDKSGLPSDRFSAERTGGSVSTLTIQRTQQEDSAVYLCASSQGGGDYNEQFFGPGTRLTVL.

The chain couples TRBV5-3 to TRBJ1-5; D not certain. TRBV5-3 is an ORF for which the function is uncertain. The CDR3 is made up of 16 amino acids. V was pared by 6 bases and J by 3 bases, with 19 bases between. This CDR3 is CARNIRRLTSNQPQHF. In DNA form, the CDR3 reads TGTGCCAGAAACATCCGACGGTTGACTTCCAATCAGCCCCAGCATTTT.

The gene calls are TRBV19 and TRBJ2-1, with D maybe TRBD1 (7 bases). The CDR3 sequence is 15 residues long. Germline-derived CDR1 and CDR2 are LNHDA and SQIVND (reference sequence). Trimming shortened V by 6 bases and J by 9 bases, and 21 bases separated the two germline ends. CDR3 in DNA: TGTGCCAGTAGCCCTGGACAGGTTCGTAGCGGTGAGCAGTTCTTC. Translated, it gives CASSPGQVRSGEQFF.

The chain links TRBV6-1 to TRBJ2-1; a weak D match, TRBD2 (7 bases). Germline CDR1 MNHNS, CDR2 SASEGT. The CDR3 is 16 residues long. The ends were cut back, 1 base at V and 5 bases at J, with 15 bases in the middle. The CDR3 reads CASSEGWGGPDNEQFF. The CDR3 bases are TGTGCCAGCAGTGAAGGGTGGGGGGGGCCCGACAATGAGCAGTTCTTC.

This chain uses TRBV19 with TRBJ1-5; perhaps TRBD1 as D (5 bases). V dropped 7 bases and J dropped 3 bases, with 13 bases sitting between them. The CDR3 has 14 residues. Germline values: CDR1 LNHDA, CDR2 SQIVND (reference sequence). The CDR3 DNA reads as TGTGCCAGTACCCGGGGGGGGGACAATCAGCCCCAGCATTTT. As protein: CASTRGGDNQPQHF.

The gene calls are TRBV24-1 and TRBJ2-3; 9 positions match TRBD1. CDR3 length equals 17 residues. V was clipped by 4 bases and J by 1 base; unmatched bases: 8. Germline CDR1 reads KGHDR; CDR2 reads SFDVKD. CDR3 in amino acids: CATSETGGWEGTDTQYF. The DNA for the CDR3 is TGTGCCACCAGTGAAACAGGGGGCTGGGAAGGCACAGATACGCAGTATTTT.

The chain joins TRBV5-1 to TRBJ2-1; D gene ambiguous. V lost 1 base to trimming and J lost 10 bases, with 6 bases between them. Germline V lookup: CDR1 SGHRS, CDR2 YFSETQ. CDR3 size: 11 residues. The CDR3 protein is CASSLYGEQFF. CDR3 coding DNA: TGCGCCAGCAGCTTGTACGGGGAGCAGTTCTTC.

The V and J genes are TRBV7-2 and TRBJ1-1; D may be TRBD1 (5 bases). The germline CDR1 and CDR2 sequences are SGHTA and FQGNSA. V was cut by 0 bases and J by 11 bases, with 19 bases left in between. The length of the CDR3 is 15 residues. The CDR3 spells CASSLASGRAKRAFF. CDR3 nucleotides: TGTGCCAGCAGCTTAGCGTCGGGCAGGGCTAAGAGGGCTTTCTTT.

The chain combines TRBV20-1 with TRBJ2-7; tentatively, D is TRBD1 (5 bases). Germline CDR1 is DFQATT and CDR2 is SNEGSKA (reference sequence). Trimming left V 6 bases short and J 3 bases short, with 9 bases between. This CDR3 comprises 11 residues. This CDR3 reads CSARDGYEQYF. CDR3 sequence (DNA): TGCAGTGCCAGGGATGGCTACGAGCAGTACTTC.

CDR3 region: CASRLGITGQGNNEQFF. The DNA for the CDR3 is TGTGCCAGCAGACTAGGAATAACGGGACAGGGCAACAATGAGCAGTTCTTC. V gene TRBV27 combines with J gene TRBJ2-1; 9 bases are a match to TRBD1. V shed 6 bases, J shed 5 bases, and the junction held 14 bases outside the gene matches. This CDR3 spans 17 amino acids. Germline V gene sequence: CDR1 MNHEY, CDR2 SMNVEV (reference sequence).

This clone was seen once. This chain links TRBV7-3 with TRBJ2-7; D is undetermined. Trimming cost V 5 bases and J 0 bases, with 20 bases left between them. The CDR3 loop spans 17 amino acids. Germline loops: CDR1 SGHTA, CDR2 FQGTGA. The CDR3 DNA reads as TGTGCCAGCAGCCCGTTCCCATCGACTCTTACCTCCTACGAGCAGTACTTC. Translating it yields CASSPFPSTLTSYEQYF.

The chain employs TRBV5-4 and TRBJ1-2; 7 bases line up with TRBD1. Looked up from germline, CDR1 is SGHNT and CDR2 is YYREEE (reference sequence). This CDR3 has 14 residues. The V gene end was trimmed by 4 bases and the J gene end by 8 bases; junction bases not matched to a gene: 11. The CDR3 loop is CASSSYDRAGGYTF. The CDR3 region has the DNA TGTGCCAGCAGCAGTTATGACAGGGCCGGCGGCTACACCTTC.

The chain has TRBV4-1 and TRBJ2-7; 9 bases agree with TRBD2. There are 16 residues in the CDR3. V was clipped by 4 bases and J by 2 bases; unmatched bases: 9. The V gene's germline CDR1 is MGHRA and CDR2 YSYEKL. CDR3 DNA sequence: TGCGCCAGCAGCCCGGTCGGGCGGGGGGGACCCTACGAGCAGTACTTC. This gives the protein CASSPVGRGGPYEQYF.

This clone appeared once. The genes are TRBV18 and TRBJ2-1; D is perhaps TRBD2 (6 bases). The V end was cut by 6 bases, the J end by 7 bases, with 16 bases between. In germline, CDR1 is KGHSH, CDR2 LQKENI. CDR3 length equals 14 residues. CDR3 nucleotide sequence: TGTGCCAGCTCGGTGCCTGGCGGGATTAATGAGCAGTTCTTC. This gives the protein CASSVPGGINEQFF. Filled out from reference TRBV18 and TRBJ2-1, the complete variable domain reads NAGVMQNPRHLVRRRGQEARLRCSPMKGHSHVYWYRQLPEEGLKFMVYLQKENIIDESGMPKERFSAEFPKEGPSILRIQQVVRGDSAAYFCASSVPGGINEQFFGPGTRLTVL.

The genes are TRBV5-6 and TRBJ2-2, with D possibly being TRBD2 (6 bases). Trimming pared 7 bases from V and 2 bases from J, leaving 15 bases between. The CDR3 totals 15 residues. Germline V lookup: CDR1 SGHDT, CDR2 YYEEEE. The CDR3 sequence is CASESTGDNTGELFF. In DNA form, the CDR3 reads TGTGCCAGCGAGTCCACGGGGGACAACACCGGGGAGCTGTTTTTT.

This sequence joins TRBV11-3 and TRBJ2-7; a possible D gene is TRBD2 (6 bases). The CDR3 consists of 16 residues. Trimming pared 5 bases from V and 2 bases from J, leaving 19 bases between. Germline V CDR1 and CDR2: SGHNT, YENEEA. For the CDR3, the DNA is TGTGCCAGCAGCCCGCGCGGGAATAGTGGAACCTACGAGCAGTACTTC. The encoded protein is CASSPRGNSGTYEQYF.

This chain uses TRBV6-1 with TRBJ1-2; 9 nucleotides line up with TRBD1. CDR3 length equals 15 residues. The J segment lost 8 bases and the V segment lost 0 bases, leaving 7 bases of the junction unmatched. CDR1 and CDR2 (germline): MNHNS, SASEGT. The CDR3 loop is CASSEAPRTGVGYTF. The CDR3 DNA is TGTGCCAGCAGTGAAGCCCCCCGGACAGGGGTAGGCTACACCTTC.

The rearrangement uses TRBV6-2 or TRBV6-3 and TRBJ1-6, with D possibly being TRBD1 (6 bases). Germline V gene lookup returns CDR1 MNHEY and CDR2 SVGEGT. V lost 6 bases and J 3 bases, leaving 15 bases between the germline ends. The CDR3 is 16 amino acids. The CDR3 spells CASSAGGGFYNSPLHF. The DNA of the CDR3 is TGTGCCAGCAGCGCGGGAGGGGGTTTCTATAATTCACCCCTCCACTTT.

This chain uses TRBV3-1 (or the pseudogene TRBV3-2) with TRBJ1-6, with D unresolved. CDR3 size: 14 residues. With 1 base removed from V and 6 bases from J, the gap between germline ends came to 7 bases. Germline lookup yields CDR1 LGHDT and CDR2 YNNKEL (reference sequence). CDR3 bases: TGTGCCAGCAGCCAAGTAGGACTTAATTCACCCCTCCACTTT. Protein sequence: CASSQVGLNSPLHF.

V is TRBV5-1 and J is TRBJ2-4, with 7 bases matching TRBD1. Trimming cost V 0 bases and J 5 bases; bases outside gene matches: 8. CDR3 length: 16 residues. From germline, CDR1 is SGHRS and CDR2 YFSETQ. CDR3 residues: CASSLAPTGAQNIQYF. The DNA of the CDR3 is TGCGCCAGCAGCTTGGCCCCCACAGGGGCCCAAAACATTCAGTACTTC.

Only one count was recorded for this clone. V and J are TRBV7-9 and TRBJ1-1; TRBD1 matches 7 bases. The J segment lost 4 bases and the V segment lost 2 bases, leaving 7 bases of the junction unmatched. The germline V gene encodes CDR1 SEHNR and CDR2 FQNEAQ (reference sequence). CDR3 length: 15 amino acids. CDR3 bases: TGTGCCAGCAGCTTATTTGACAGGGCACCCACTGAAGCTTTCTTT. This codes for CASSLFDRAPTEAFF.

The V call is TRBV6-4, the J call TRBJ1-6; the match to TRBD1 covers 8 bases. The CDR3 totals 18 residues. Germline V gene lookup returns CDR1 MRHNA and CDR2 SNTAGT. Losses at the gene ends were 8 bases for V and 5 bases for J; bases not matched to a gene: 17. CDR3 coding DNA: TGTGCCAGCGAACCCCCCCCCGACAGGGGAAGGGATAATTCACCCCTCCACTTT. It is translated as CASEPPPDRGRDNSPLHF.